This T cell receptor beta chain is drawn from a study of CD8 T cells in Susac syndrome. Germline V gene lookup returns CDR1 KGHSH and CDR2 LQKENI. This CDR3 has 19 residues. Losses at the gene ends were 0 bases for V and 3 bases for J; bases not matched to a gene: 5. As regards this clonotype: Its antigen remains unidentified.

With random hexamers, reverse transcription was performed on about 0.5 to 1 ug of RNA. TCRdb used MiXCR to reprocess the immunoSEQ multiplex PCR reads, holding one entry per CDR3 protein. The sample has over 150,000 distinct CDR3 sequences, approximately 93% seen once. From blood CD8+ and CD4+ T cells, the TCR beta chain was sequenced. The CD8+ and CD4+ T cells were negatively isolated, with the TEMRA cells enriched by FACS. The study's findings and limits: As acknowledged by the study, its TCR sequencing and HLA analysis included a relatively small number of individuals.

V usage is TRBV18 and J usage is TRBJ2-1; 16 bases line up with TRBD2. The source is a human donor with multiple sclerosis. The sample was CD4+ T cells from PBMCs. CDR3 in DNA: TGTGCCAGCTCACCACCGGGACTAGCGGGGGGGCGATACTACAATGAGCAGTTCTTC. It yields the protein CASSPPGLAGGRYYNEQFF.